This TCR beta chain was observed in a study of shared clonotypes between healthy human individuals (dated by TCRdb to about 2020). Regarding the study in general: A few men and two women, aged 18 to 49 years, made up the cohort. Libraries were prepared and TCR repertoires were sequenced by different laboratories using diverse techniques, in order to increase sequencing depth and limit assay-specific biases. Between about 0.9 and 8.9 billion PBMCs per donor were obtained by leukapheresis. Per donor, three plates each were used for CD4 naive and CD4 memory, two for CD8 naive, and one for CD8 memory. Blood TCR repertoires of roughly 5 healthy adults were deeply sequenced to estimate repertoire size and the extent of clonotype sharing between individuals.

Details on this clone: The antigen this receptor binds is unknown. Nothing much larger sits one base from this clone, and base qualities are not available.

Using the deep immunoSEQ assay, TCR CDR3 regions were amplified from genomic DNA by multiplex PCR. Genomic DNA extracted from each cell subset was distributed evenly over all wells of several immunoSEQ 96-well plates, and each plate served as one replicate. For sorted subsets, around 0.2 ug of genomic DNA, equivalent to some 30,000 T cell genomes, went into each replicate PCR. Purified libraries were quantified with a Qubit 3.0 fluorometer, sized on a Bioanalyzer 2100, and re-quantified with the KAPA Library Quantification kit. Every immunoSEQ 96-well plate was sequenced on a separate single-read 150-cycle Illumina NextSeq 550 flow cell. The original pipeline was this. Because the immunoSEQ output included only junctional sequences and no quality scores, the filtering could not be the same as the filtering used for full-length reads. Sequences were annotated with PyIR, a Python wrapper for IgBLAST v1.9, and V/J genes and CDR3 were assigned using IMGT germline references. Any read was removed if the V/J assignment was weak (E-value above 1e-6), the CDR3 was missing, or the read contained stop codons, out-of-frame junctions, or ambiguous translated residues. V3J clonotypes were defined as sequences sharing the same inferred V gene, J gene, and CDR3 amino acid sequence. Percentage overlap between repertoires was calculated by dividing the number of shared unique clonotypes by the size of the smaller repertoire. Repertoire richness was assessed with RTK rarefaction, the Chao1 estimator, and Recon v2.1 estimates of unobserved clonotypes. Generation probabilities for all TCRbeta clonotypes obtained by the gDNA method from four donors were computed using OLGA. TCRdb's version of the immuneACCESS table is confined to in-frame rearrangements and falls short of the full clone set. An unresolved V gene accounts for under half of the shortfall where checked; the remainder is of unknown origin. The DNA was the basis for D and trimming; V, J and clone size are from that table. The table for this sample lists about 1 million clones; 75% to 85% of them were counted only once. The ten most abundant clones make up approximately 0.5% of the sample.

What the research found in general, with its limitations: Pairwise subsampling indicated that sequencing depth was expected to affect the degree of clonotype sharing among donors. When a handful of donors were compared, the shared fraction of clonotypes was around 4.6% for naive CD4, approximately 3.3% for naive CD8, roughly 2.5% for memory CD4, and roughly 0.4% for memory CD8. Sampling was restricted to blood, and TCR repertoires in tissues likely differ from the TCR repertoires found in blood. Compared with non-shared clonotypes, clonotypes shared by all four sorted-subset donors had higher generation probabilities. Incomplete sequencing was indicated by rarefaction of sorted-subset datasets, despite the large sequencing depth. The genetic and exposure-history diversity represented was limited by the small number of donors. Larger estimated clonotype richness was generally found for naive subsets than for memory subsets.

Healthy HIV-negative adults with no recently reported acute infections or vaccinations were included as donors. All donors were Caucasian adults living in Nashville, Tennessee, USA. CD4+ T cells were enriched through magnetic negative selection, after which naive cells were positively selected on CD45RA and the remaining negative fraction served as the memory subset. Blood was obtained by leukapheresis, after which PBMCs were separated by Ficoll-Histopaque density gradient centrifugation and cryopreserved in liquid nitrogen vapor phase. Analytical flow cytometry was used to check the purity and quantity of every magnetically sorted T cell population. Genomic DNA was isolated from each sorted fraction and quantified by UV absorbance on a Nanodrop 2000c. V is cut back by 4 bases and J by 4 bases, with 10 bases in the junction unmatched. The CDR3 has 15 amino acids, counting the end cysteine and phenylalanine. Only the CDR3 part of the read is kept: 45 bases, read in frame from the first base. Reading the germline V gene (reference sequence) gives CDR1 LNHDA and CDR2 SQIVND.

Material for sequencing was memory CD4+ T cells from PBMCs. According to the study, the label for this sample's cell subset or site signals: CD45RA-negative fraction. The V and J segments used are TRBV19 and TRBJ2-7, and TRBD1 aligns with 7 junction nucleotides. The source of this sequence is a man aged 18 to 29 in good health. Some clones in this sample may be carry-over from other donors' samples. The sequenced DNA: TGTGCCAGTAGTACGCGACAGGGAGATCTGTACGAGCAGTACTTC. Its coded protein is CASSTRQGDLYEQYF.